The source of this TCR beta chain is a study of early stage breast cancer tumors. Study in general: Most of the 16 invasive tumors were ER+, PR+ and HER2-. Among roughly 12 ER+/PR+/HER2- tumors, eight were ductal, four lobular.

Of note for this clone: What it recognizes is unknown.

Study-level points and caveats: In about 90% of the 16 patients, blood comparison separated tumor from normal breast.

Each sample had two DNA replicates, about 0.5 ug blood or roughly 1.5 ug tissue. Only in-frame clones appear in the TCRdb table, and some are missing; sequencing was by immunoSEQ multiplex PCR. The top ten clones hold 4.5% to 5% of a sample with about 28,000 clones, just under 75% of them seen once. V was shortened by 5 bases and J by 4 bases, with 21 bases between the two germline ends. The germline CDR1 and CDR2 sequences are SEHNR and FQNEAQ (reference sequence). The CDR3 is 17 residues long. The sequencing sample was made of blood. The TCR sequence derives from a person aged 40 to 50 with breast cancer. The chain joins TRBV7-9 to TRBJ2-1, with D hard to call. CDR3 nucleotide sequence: TGTGCCAGCAGCGAAAAGGTCAGGCGCGCGCCTTACAATGAGCAGTTCTTC. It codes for CASSEKVRRAPYNEQFF.